Presented here are 15 T cell receptor beta chains from one specimen sequenced in a study of identical twins (dated by TCRdb to 2016 to 2018). Libraries were built with 5' RACE. The data were produced on an Illumina HiSeq 2000. TCRdb ran its own pipeline on the public reads, namely fastp trimming at Q25 and MiXCR clone calling, and kept in-frame beta chains. For every CDR3 protein sequence, its rows merge into one entry that carries the most common genes and DNA. For this sample the table gives 400,000 to 550,000 distinct CDR3 sequences, of which around 24% were detected only once. The ten largest clones represent just under 3% of the sample. In addition, the sample was reused for a study of T cells expressing NK-cell markers.

Sequenced input: CD4+ T cells sorted from blood. The receptors come from a woman aged 18-30 years in good health.

This clonotype was counted only a few times. This rearrangement joins TRBV20-1 to TRBJ2-3; D is unresolved. CDR3 length equals 13 residues. Germline V gene data show CDR1 as DFQATT and CDR2 as SNEGSKA (reference sequence). V lost 5 bases, J lost 3 bases, and 12 bases lay in between. CDR3 amino acids: CSAHYGQTDTQYF. CDR3 sequence (DNA): TGCAGTGCTCACTACGGGCAGACAGATACGCAGTATTTT.

This clonotype was seen only a few times. The chain uses TRBV5-6 and TRBJ2-7; a weak D match, TRBD1 (6 bases). The CDR3 consists of 15 residues. The germline CDR1 and CDR2 sequences are SGHDT and YYEEEE. Deletions cut 0 bases from V and 2 bases from J, with 12 bases between. CDR3 in amino acids: CASSLDRDAPYEQYF. The CDR3 DNA reads TGTGCCAGCAGCTTGGACAGGGATGCCCCCTACGAGCAGTACTTC.

The chain joins TRBV5-1 to TRBJ2-1; 12 bases are a match to TRBD2. The CDR3 contains 16 residues. The trim removed 4 bases at V and 10 bases at J, leaving 12 bases unmatched. Germline-derived CDR1 and CDR2 are SGHRS and YFSETQ. The CDR3 is CASSQGRTSGVGEQFF. For the CDR3, the DNA is TGCGCCAGCAGCCAAGGGAGGACTAGCGGGGTTGGGGAGCAGTTCTTC.

This chain connects TRBV5-1 to TRBJ2-1; 8 positions agree with TRBD1. V dropped 9 bases and J dropped 10; count of bases not matched to a gene: 6. The germline CDR1 and CDR2 sequences are SGHRS and YFSETQ. The CDR3 spans 11 residues. The CDR3 region has the DNA TGCGCCACCGCAGGGGGCAGAGAGCAGTTCTTC. As protein: CATAGGREQFF.

This clonotype was seen only a few times. The CDR3 loop is CATSDSYSGSSYNEQFF. In DNA, the CDR3 is TGTGCCACCAGTGATTCATATAGCGGGAGCTCCTACAATGAGCAGTTCTTC. V gene TRBV24-1 combines with J gene TRBJ2-1; 9 nucleotides line up with TRBD2. V gave up 2 bases and J gave up 0 bases; unmatched junction bases: 4. Germline loops: CDR1 KGHDR, CDR2 SFDVKD. This CDR3 has 17 residues.

The chain carries TRBV7-2 and TRBJ2-5, with 8 bases that match TRBD2. CDR1 and CDR2 (germline): SGHTA, FQGNSA. CDR3 size: 16 residues. Trimming at V came to 0 bases and at J to 2 bases, leaving 5 bases not matched to a gene. CDR3 nucleotides: TGTGCCAGCAGCTTAGCGTCCACGGGAGGGCAAGAGACCCAGTACTTC. It yields the protein CASSLASTGGQETQYF.

Only a few counts were recorded for this clonotype. This chain links TRBV5-6 with TRBJ2-1; D remains unclear. V was pared by 7 bases and J by 9 bases, with 11 bases between. This CDR3 spans 11 amino acids. In germline, CDR1 is SGHDT, CDR2 YYEEEE. Here the CDR3 DNA reads TGTGCCAGCCGCCTTGAGACTGAGCAGTTCTTC. It translates to CASRLETEQFF.

J is TRBJ2-7 and V is TRBV2; D may correspond to TRBD1 or TRBD2 (6 bases each). With 7 bases removed from V and 4 bases from J, the gap between germline ends came to 14 bases. CDR1 and CDR2 from the germline V gene are SNHLY and FYNNEI. The CDR3 extends over 13 amino acids. CDR3 in amino acids: CASKRGERYEQYF. For the CDR3, the DNA is TGTGCCAGCAAGAGGGGGGAGCGATACGAGCAGTACTTC.

J is TRBJ1-1 and V is TRBV10-2, with a tentative D call TRBD1 (6 bases). V lost 9 bases to trimming and J lost 2 bases, with 16 bases between them. CDR1 is WSHSY and CDR2 is SAAADI in the germline V gene. CDR3 length equals 14 residues. DNA for the CDR3: TGCGCCAGTAACTACAGGGCGCGAAACACTGAAGCTTTCTTT. It codes for CASNYRARNTEAFF.

V usage is TRBV18 and J usage is TRBJ2-1; D possibly corresponds to TRBD2 (5 bases). The germline V gene has CDR1 KGHSH and CDR2 LQKENI. Trimming left V 2 bases short and J 5 bases short, with 25 bases between. This CDR3 spans 19 amino acids. The CDR3 DNA is TGTGCCAGCTCACCAAACTATTTTGACGCGGGCGGACCGAACAATGAGCAGTTCTTC. This encodes CASSPNYFDAGGPNNEQFF.

The chain uses TRBV20-1 and TRBJ2-5; D call uncertain. CDR1 is DFQATT, CDR2 SNEGSKA, per germline (reference sequence). The CDR3 consists of 15 residues. V lost 5 bases and J 3 bases, leaving 19 bases between the germline ends. The CDR3 sequence is CSAPMLTRDEETQYF. Written as DNA, the CDR3 is TGCAGTGCTCCGATGTTGACGCGCGACGAAGAGACCCAGTACTTC.

V gene TRBV15 combines with J gene TRBJ2-3; no clear D gene. Trimming took off 6 bases at V and 5 bases at J, with 12 bases between the two ends. This CDR3 contains 13 residues. Germline V CDR1 and CDR2: LNHNV, YYDKDF (reference sequence). CDR3 in amino acids: CATRVTTKDTQYF. Here the CDR3 DNA reads TGTGCCACCAGGGTAACAACGAAAGATACGCAGTATTTT. Supplemented by reference TRBV15 and TRBJ2-3, the full variable domain reads DAMVIQNPRYQVTQFGKPVTLSCSQTLNHNVMYWYQQKSSQAPKLLFHYYDKDFNNEADTPDNFQSRRPNTSFCFLDIRSPGLGDTAMYLCATRVTTKDTQYFGPGTRLTVL.

The chain couples TRBV10-3 to TRBJ2-3, with TRBD2 matching 7 bases. The V gene end was trimmed by 2 bases and the J gene end by 2 bases; junction bases not matched to a gene: 1. There are 14 residues in the CDR3. The germline gives CDR1 ENHRY, CDR2 SYGVKD. The CDR3 nucleotides read TGTGCCATCAGTGAGCTAGCGGCCACAGATACGCAGTATTTT. Protein sequence: CAISELAATDTQYF.

The chain recombines TRBV4-3 with TRBJ2-7, with D uncertain. Trimming stripped 3 bases from V and 0 bases from J, with 12 bases between. Germline V gene lookup returns CDR1 LGHNA and CDR2 YSLEER. CDR3 length: 15 amino acids. The CDR3 DNA reads TGCGCCAGCAGCCAGCAACATGGAAACTCCTACGAGCAGTACTTC. Encoded protein: CASSQQHGNSYEQYF.

The rearrangement uses TRBV5-1 and TRBJ2-5, with 8 bases aligning to TRBD2. The germline V gene encodes CDR1 SGHRS and CDR2 YFSETQ. With V trimmed by 1 base and J by 2 bases, 4 bases remained unmatched. CDR3 length: 15 residues. CDR3 amino acids: CASSLIGTSQETQYF. In nucleotides, the CDR3 is TGCGCCAGCAGCTTGATCGGGACTAGTCAAGAGACCCAGTACTTC.